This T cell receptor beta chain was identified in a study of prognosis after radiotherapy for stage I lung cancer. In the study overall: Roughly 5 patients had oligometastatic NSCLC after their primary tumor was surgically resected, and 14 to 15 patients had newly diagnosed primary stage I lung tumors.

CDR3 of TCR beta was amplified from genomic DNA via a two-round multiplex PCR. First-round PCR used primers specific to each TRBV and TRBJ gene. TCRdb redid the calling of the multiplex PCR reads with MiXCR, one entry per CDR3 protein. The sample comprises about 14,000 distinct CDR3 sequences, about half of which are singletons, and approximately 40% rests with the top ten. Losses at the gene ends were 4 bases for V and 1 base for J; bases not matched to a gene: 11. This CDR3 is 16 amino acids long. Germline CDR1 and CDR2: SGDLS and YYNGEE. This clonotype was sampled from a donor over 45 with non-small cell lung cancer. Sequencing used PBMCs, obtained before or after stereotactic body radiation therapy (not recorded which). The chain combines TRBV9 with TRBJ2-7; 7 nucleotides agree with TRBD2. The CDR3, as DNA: TGTGCCAGCAGCTCTCCCAGCTTCGGGGGGTCCTACGAGCAGTACTTC. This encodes CASSSPSFGGSYEQYF.